Listed below are T cell receptor beta chains from one sample, sequenced in a study of blood T cell repertoires in COVID-19. The protocol was immunoSEQ multiplex PCR, while the TCRdb copy is restricted to in-frame clones and leaves out a portion. The sample comprises over 250,000 clones, 85% to 90% of which are singletons, and over 5.5% rests with the top ten. The specimen sequenced was peripheral blood. Receptor source: a woman between 50 and 59 years old with COVID-19, enrolled during active disease. Both conserved end residues are part of each CDR3. D genes are given only for firm matches. Not every row has a clone size; where given, it reads once, few, many or a size class.

>NA|TRBJ1-5|NA|TRBV27
CASSQILGRSQHF
TGTGCCAGCAGCCAAATACTAGGACGGTCCCAGCATTTT
>TRBD2|TRBJ2-3|NA|TRBV4-1
CASSQDREGPDTQYF
TGCGCCAGCAGCCAAGACCGGGAGGGCCCAGATACGCAGTATTTT
>NA|TRBJ1-5|NA|TRBV12-3/TRBV12-4
CASSLGPQQPQHF
TGTGCCAGCAGTTTAGGGCCCCAACAGCCCCAGCATTTT
>TRBD2|TRBJ2-5|NA|TRBV5-1
CASSFLASGNLIETQYF
TGCGCCAGCAGCTTCCTCGCTAGCGGGAATCTTATTGAGACCCAGTACTTC
>TRBD2|TRBJ2-7|NA|TRBV19
CASSLTTSGAFYEQYF
TGTGCCAGTAGTCTAACTACTAGCGGAGCCTTCTACGAGCAGTACTTC
>TRBD2|TRBJ2-7|NA|TRBV7-3
CASSPVAGSVYEQYF
TGTGCCAGCAGCCCAGTAGCGGGGTCGGTCTACGAGCAGTACTTC
>TRBD1|TRBJ1-6|few|TRBV4-1
CASSPLGQGVNSPLHF
TGCGCCAGCAGCCCTCTAGGACAGGGGGTTAATTCACCCCTCCACTTT
>TRBD1|TRBJ1-2|NA|TRBV2
CASRADRGGYTF
TGTGCCAGCAGGGCTGACAGGGGCGGCTACACCTTC
>TRBD1|TRBJ1-2|NA|TRBV11-2
CASSLGGGDGYGYTF
TGTGCCAGCAGCTTAGGAGGGGGCGATGGCTATGGCTACACCTTC
>TRBD1|TRBJ1-6|NA|TRBV6-5
CASHPGQGSPLHF
TGTGCCAGTCACCCGGGACAGGGATCACCCCTCCACTTT
>TRBD1|TRBJ1-2|NA|TRBV27
CAARRGGEGYTF
TGTGCAGCTCGACGAGGGGGCGAAGGCTACACCTTC
>TRBD2|TRBJ2-7|NA|TRBV7-2
CASSPGLAVYEQYF
TGTGCCAGCAGCCCGGGACTAGCGGTCTACGAGCAGTACTTC
>NA|TRBJ2-4|NA|TRBV6-1
CASSDHWGETLAKNIQYF
TGTGCCAGCAGTGACCACTGGGGAGAGACGCTAGCCAAAAACATTCAGTACTTC
>TRBD2|TRBJ2-7|few|TRBV9
CASSPGRAVVSSYEQYF
TGTGCCAGCAGCCCAGGGAGGGCGGTCGTTAGCTCCTACGAGCAGTACTTC
>TRBD1|TRBJ1-4|NA|TRBV7-6
CASSPRTGFNEKLFF
TGTGCCAGCAGCCCCCGGACAGGGTTTAATGAAAAACTGTTTTTT
>NA|TRBJ2-3|NA|TRBV24-1
CATSDPRPQPRQETDTQYF
TGTGCCACCAGTGACCCAAGGCCCCAACCAAGACAGGAGACAGATACGCAGTATTTT
>TRBD1|TRBJ1-5|NA|TRBV20-1
CSARIDRDQHF
TGCAGTGCTAGGATCGACAGGGACCAGCATTTT
>NA|TRBJ1-2|NA|TRBV27
CASSSTAGRANYGYTF
TGTGCCAGCAGTTCCACCGCGGGACGGGCTAACTATGGCTACACCTTC